The clone carrying this T cell receptor beta chain was seen only a few times. TCRdb keeps only in-frame clones here, not all; method: immunoSEQ multiplex PCR. The data show roughly 55,000 clones, approximately 80% seen once. This CDR3 is built from 15 residues. V was shortened by 3 bases and J by 0 bases, with 9 bases between the two germline ends. CDR1 KGHSH and CDR2 LQKENI come from the germline V gene. The sample belongs to a study of OX40 agonist ivuxolimab in advanced cancers. The chain combines TRBV18 with TRBJ1-5; D is unresolved. The receptor's source is an adult with an advanced solid tumor such as melanoma, head and neck, liver or kidney cancer. The sample here was CD4+ or CD8+ T cells sorted from blood, taken in a trial of the OX40 agonist ivuxolimab. As DNA, the CDR3 is TGTGCCAGCTCACCGGGCCCTAATAGCAATCAGCCCCAGCATTTT. Its translation is CASSPGPNSNQPQHF.